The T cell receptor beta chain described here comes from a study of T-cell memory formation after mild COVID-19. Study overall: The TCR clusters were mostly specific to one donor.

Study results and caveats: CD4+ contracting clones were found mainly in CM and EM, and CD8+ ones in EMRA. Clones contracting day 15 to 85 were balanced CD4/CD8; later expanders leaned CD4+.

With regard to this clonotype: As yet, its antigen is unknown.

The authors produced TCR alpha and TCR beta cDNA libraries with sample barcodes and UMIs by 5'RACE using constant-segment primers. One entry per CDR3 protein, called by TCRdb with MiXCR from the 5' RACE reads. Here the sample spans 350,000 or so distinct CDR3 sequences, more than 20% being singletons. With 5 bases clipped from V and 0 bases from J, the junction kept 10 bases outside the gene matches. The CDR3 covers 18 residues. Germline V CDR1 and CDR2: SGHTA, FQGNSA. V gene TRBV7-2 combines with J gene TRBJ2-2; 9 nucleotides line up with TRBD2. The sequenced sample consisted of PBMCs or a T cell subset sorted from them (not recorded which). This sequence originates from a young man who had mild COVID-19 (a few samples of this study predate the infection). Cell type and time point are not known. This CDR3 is CASSPGARGGPNTGELFF. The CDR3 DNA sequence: TGTGCCAGCAGCCCAGGAGCGCGGGGGGGCCCGAACACCGGGGAGCTGTTTTTT.